The entry that follows covers one T cell receptor (beta chain) sequence. RNA in amounts of roughly 0.5 to 1 ug was reverse transcribed with random hexamers. The authors amplified TCR beta CDR3 across 54 Vbeta and 13 Jbeta using immunoSEQ multiplex PCR. TCRdb ran MiXCR on the immunoSEQ multiplex PCR reads and lists one entry per CDR3 protein. The table shows roughly 200,000 distinct CDR3 sequences, with around 90% occurring only once. This entry is derived from a study of CD8 T cells in Susac syndrome. The wider study: The sequenced Susac syndrome patients comprised five or six with active disease and eight in remission.

Definite or probable Susac syndrome was diagnosed using recently defined diagnostic criteria. The clonotype originates from a human donor with Susac syndrome. Specimen: CD4+ T cells from PBMCs.

CDR3 sequence (DNA): TGCGCCAGCAGCTTGGCGGGAGTTTCGGATACGCAGTATTTT. This sequence encodes CASSLAGVSDTQYF. The rearrangement joins TRBV5-1 to TRBJ2-3, with D perhaps matching TRBD2 (6 bases). The CDR3 totals 14 residues. The V end was cut by 0 bases, the J end by 6 bases, with 11 bases between. Germline V gene lookup returns CDR1 SGHRS and CDR2 YFSETQ.